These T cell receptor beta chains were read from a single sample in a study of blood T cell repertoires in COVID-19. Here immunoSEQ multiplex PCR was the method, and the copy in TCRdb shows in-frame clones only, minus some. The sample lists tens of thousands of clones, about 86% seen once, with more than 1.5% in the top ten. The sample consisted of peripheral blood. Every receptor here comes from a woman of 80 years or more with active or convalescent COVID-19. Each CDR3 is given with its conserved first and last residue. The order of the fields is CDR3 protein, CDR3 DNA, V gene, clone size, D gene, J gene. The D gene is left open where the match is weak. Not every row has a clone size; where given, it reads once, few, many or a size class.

CASSLGANTEAFF,TGTGCCAGCAGTCTAGGAGCCAACACTGAAGCTTTCTTT,TRBV7-2,-,-,TRBJ1-1
CASARLTSSGNTIYF,TGTGCCAGCGCCAGACTGACCTCCTCTGGAAACACCATATATTTT,TRBV6-1,once,-,TRBJ1-3
CASSQGGTGTQKQYF,TGCGCCAGCAGCCAAGGGGGGACAGGGACACAAAAGCAGTACTTC,TRBV4-3,-,TRBD1,TRBJ2-7
CAWSQGIVNQPQHF,TGTGCCTGGAGTCAGGGGATCGTCAATCAGCCCCAGCATTTT,TRBV30,-,-,TRBJ1-5
CASSPAGLAADTQYF,TGTGCCAGCAGCCCCGCGGGTCTGGCGGCAGATACGCAGTATTTT,TRBV7-9,-,-,TRBJ2-3
CASSTNTGRETGELFF,TGTGCCAGCAGCACCAATACAGGGAGGGAGACCGGGGAGCTGTTTTTT,TRBV18,-,-,TRBJ2-2
CASKGVGIIQYF,TGTGCCAGCAAGGGGGTTGGGATCATTCAGTACTTC,TRBV2,-,-,TRBJ2-4
CASSIGAGGYNEQFF,TGTGCCAGTAGTATAGGAGCGGGCGGGTACAATGAGCAGTTCTTC,TRBV19,-,-,TRBJ2-1
CASSQARGNSPLHF,TGTGCCAGCAGCCAAGCAAGGGGGAATTCACCCCTCCACTTT,TRBV3-1/TRBV3-2,-,-,TRBJ1-6
CASIGAGVGNEQFF,TGTGCCAGTATAGGCGCGGGAGTAGGGAATGAGCAGTTCTTC,TRBV19,-,TRBD2,TRBJ2-1
CASSSVTGDNQPQHF,TGTGCCAGTAGTTCCGTGACAGGGGACAATCAGCCCCAGCATTTT,TRBV19,-,TRBD1,TRBJ1-5